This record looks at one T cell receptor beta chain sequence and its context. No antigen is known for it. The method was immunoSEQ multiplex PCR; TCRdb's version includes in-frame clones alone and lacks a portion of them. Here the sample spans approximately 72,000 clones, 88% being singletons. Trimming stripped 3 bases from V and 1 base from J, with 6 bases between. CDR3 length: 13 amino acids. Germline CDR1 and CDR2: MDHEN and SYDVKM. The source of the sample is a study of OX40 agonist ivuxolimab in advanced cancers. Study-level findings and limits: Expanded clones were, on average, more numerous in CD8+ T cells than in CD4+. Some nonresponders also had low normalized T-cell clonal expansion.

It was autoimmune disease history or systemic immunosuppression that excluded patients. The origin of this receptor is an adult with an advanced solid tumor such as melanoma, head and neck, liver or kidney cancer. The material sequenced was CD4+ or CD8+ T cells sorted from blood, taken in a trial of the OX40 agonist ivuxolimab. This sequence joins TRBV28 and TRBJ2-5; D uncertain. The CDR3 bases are TGTGCCAGCAGTTTCCCCCGCCAAGAGACCCAGTACTTC. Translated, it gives CASSFPRQETQYF.